This TCR beta chain was observed in a study of T cell responses to AZD1222 COVID-19 vaccine. Study findings and constraints: Repertoires were collected only later (after the peak T cell response had occurred).

The CDR3 totals 15 residues. Trimming shortened V by 0 bases and J by 3 bases, and 10 bases separated the two germline ends. Germline V CDR1 and CDR2: SGHKS, YYEKEE (reference sequence). The table came from immunoSEQ multiplex PCR; TCRdb's copy has only in-frame clones and leaves some out. The table lists under 130,000 clones, 70% to 90% of them singletons. Concerning this clone itself: Its target is unknown.

Here the sequenced sample was peripheral blood, taken 28 days after the second AZD1222 dose. The TCR comes from an adult who received the AZD1222 COVID-19 vaccine. The chain is built from TRBV5-5 and TRBJ2-1; D call uncertain. CDR3 sequence reads: CASSLEGQNYNEQFF. The DNA for the CDR3 is TGTGCCAGCAGCTTGGAAGGTCAGAACTACAATGAGCAGTTCTTC.